Below are 16 T cell receptor beta chains sequenced from a single sample in a study of blood T cell repertoires in COVID-19 (dated by TCRdb to 2020 to 2022). The protocol used for the library was the immunoSEQ multiplex PCR assay. TCRdb holds this immuneACCESS table with in-frame rearrangements only. Some clones are missing; in checked studies, unresolved V genes explain under half, and the rest has no known cause. This sample lists around 84,000 clones; around 82% were detected once. The leading ten clones occupy 39% of the sample. Sequenced input: peripheral blood. All receptors derive from a man older than 75 with active or convalescent COVID-19.

There are a few counts of this clone. This chain links TRBV7-2 with TRBJ2-2; 8 bases align to TRBD2. The CDR3 loop spans 15 amino acids. CDR1 and CDR2 from the germline V gene are SGHTA and FQGNSA. Trimming at V came to 3 bases and at J to 6 bases, leaving 6 bases not matched to a gene. The chain's CDR3 is CASSLSGGAPGELFF. Here the CDR3 DNA reads TGTGCCAGCAGCTTGTCCGGGGGGGCCCCCGGGGAGCTGTTTTTT.

V is TRBV7-9 and J is TRBJ1-2, with a weak D call TRBD1 (5 bases). Germline lookup yields CDR1 SEHNR and CDR2 FQNEAQ (reference sequence). V was clipped by 5 bases and J by 1 base, with 11 bases between them. The CDR3 has 14 amino acids. CDR3 region: CASSPGKINYGYTF. The CDR3, as DNA: TGTGCCAGCAGCCCAGGGAAAATTAACTATGGCTACACCTTC.

This clone appeared once. V usage is TRBV3-1 (or the pseudogene TRBV3-2) and J usage is TRBJ2-7, with a weak D call TRBD2 (6 bases). Germline lookup yields CDR1 LGHDT and CDR2 YNNKEL (reference sequence). V lost 5 bases, J lost 0 bases, and 23 bases lay in between. CDR3 length equals 18 residues. CDR3 coding DNA: TGTGCCAGCAGCTCGGCTCCCAGTGGGGGGAGGCTCTCCTACGAGCAGTACTTC. Its translation is CASSSAPSGGRLSYEQYF.

This chain uses TRBV4-1 with TRBJ1-1; D possibly corresponds to TRBD1 (5 bases). Per the germline V gene, CDR1 is MGHRA and CDR2 is YSYEKL. CDR3 length: 14 amino acids. V was shortened by 4 bases and J by 0 bases, with 9 bases between the two germline ends. CDR3 residues: CASSLPTVNTEAFF. The CDR3, as DNA: TGCGCCAGCAGCCTCCCGACAGTGAACACTGAAGCTTTCTTT.

The rearrangement uses TRBV4-1 and TRBJ2-5; 9 bases align to TRBD2. Germline V gene lookup returns CDR1 MGHRA and CDR2 YSYEKL. Germline trimming cut 4 bases from V and 5 bases from J; bases unmatched to any gene: 2. The CDR3 has 13 amino acids. The chain's CDR3 is CASSPSGRETQYF. DNA of the CDR3: TGCGCCAGCAGCCCAAGCGGGAGGGAGACCCAGTACTTC.

The rearrangement joins TRBV19 to TRBJ2-2; 10 bases are shared with TRBD1. Germline CDR1 reads LNHDA; CDR2 reads SQIVND (reference sequence). The V gene end was trimmed by 7 bases and the J gene end by 5 bases; junction bases not matched to a gene: 16. The CDR3 contains 18 residues. CDR3 nucleotide sequence: TGTGCCAGTACTACGAATCGCCCGGGACAGGGGAGGACCGGGGAGCTGTTTTTT. Its translation is CASTTNRPGQGRTGELFF.

This chain uses TRBV6-1 with TRBJ1-5; 8 bases are a match to TRBD1. Germline V CDR1 and CDR2: MNHNS, SASEGT. V lost 6 bases to trimming and J lost 6 bases; unmatched junction nucleotides: 4. This CDR3 is 13 amino acids long. CDR3 amino acids: CASSLTGVQPQHF. CDR3 nucleotide sequence: TGTGCCAGCAGCCTGACAGGGGTTCAGCCCCAGCATTTT.

This chain uses TRBV7-2 with TRBJ1-5; 10 nucleotides align to TRBD1. The CDR3 covers 16 residues. Germline CDR1 and CDR2: SGHTA and FQGNSA. J gave up 6 bases and V 5 bases, and 10 bases lay outside the gene matches. CDR3 amino acids: CASSPLGTGVGQPQHF. CDR3 coding DNA: TGTGCCAGCAGCCCCCTCGGGACAGGGGTGGGTCAGCCCCAGCATTTT.

The genes are TRBV16 and TRBJ1-2, with TRBD1 as a possible D gene (6 bases). This CDR3 is built from 14 residues. Between the trimmed V and J ends, which lost 2 bases and 5 bases, there was a span of 12 bases. The V gene's germline CDR1 is KGHSY and CDR2 FQNENV. CDR3 coding DNA: TGTGCCAGCAGCCAAGTCGGGCAGGGGTATGGCTACACCTTC. It yields the protein CASSQVGQGYGYTF.

The chain links TRBV7-2 to TRBJ1-1; D gene ambiguous. V lost 2 bases and J 0 bases, leaving 4 bases between the germline ends. The V gene's germline CDR1 is SGHTA and CDR2 FQGNSA. This CDR3 has 13 amino acids. This chain's CDR3 is CASSLQMNTEAFF. The CDR3, as DNA: TGTGCCAGCAGCTTACAGATGAACACTGAAGCTTTCTTT.

The CDR3 loop reads CASSGDRSSYEQYF. The CDR3 DNA follows: TGTGCCAGCAGTGGGGACAGGTCCTCCTACGAGCAGTACTTC. V gene TRBV2 combines with J gene TRBJ2-7; TRBD1 matches at 8 bases. Germline V gene data show CDR1 as SNHLY and CDR2 as FYNNEI. The junction had 2 bases not matched to a gene; V was cut back by 4 bases and J by 0 bases. There are 14 residues in the CDR3.

This clone was seen only a few times. The V and J genes are TRBV19 and TRBJ1-6; no firm D call. V shed 3 bases and J shed 8 bases, with 11 bases lying between them. CDR1 is LNHDA and CDR2 is SQIVND in the germline V gene (reference sequence). The CDR3 runs to 14 residues. DNA of the CDR3: TGTGCCAGTAGTATCGGAGGTGTCGATTCACCCCTCCACTTT. Translating gives CASSIGGVDSPLHF.

The chain has TRBV27 and TRBJ2-1, with TRBD2 matching 10 bases. Germline V gene data show CDR1 as MNHEY and CDR2 as SMNVEV (reference sequence). Losses at the gene ends were 5 bases for V and 2 bases for J; bases not matched to a gene: 9. CDR3 size: 17 residues. DNA for the CDR3: TGTGCCAGCAGTGATCGGACTAGCGGAATTGCCTACAATGAGCAGTTCTTC. This sequence encodes CASSDRTSGIAYNEQFF.

The chain couples TRBV2 to TRBJ2-1; TRBD2 agrees at 7 bases. Per germline, CDR1 SNHLY and CDR2 FYNNEI. The CDR3 runs 16 residues. The trim removed 3 bases at V and 5 bases at J, leaving 10 bases unmatched. Written as DNA, the CDR3 is TGTGCCAGCAGTGAGCGAGGGAGGGCTCCCAACAATGAGCAGTTCTTC. It codes for CASSERGRAPNNEQFF.

The chain combines TRBV2 with TRBJ1-6; D gene unclear. This CDR3 is 16 amino acids long. V was trimmed by 6 bases and J by 0 bases, leaving 12 bases between them. Germline V gene sequence: CDR1 SNHLY, CDR2 FYNNEI. The CDR3 loop reads CASRGGLSSYNSPLHF. The CDR3 DNA reads TGTGCCAGCAGGGGCGGACTGAGCTCCTATAATTCACCCCTCCACTTT.

This clone came up a few times. CDR3 nucleotides: TGTGCCTGGCTTACTCCGGGACAGTACACCGGGGAGCTGTTTTTT. Its translation: CAWLTPGQYTGELFF. The rearrangement uses TRBV30 and TRBJ2-2; 7 nucleotides align to TRBD1. The CDR3 has 15 residues. With V trimmed by 5 bases and J by 3 bases, 9 bases remained unmatched. Per germline, CDR1 GTSNPN and CDR2 SVGIG (reference sequence). The variable domain in full, completed from reference TRBV30 and TRBJ2-2, reads SQTIHQWPATLVQPVGSPLSLECTVEGTSNPNLYWYRQAAGRGLQLLFYSVGIGQISSEVPQNLSASRPQDRQFILSSKKLLLSDSGFYLCAWLTPGQYTGELFFGEGSRLTVL.